Here is one T cell receptor (beta chain) with its context. The antigen remains undetermined. Regarding time point: week 47, end of study. With topical imiquimod, each dose of the vaccine consisted of 300 ug of mutant IDH1 20-mer peptide. Each tumor in the donors was a new WHO grade 3 or 4 astrocytoma, IDH1-mutant and ATRX-lost. Assay used: immunoSEQ multiplex PCR; TCRdb lists only in-frame clones, some missing. The sample holds about 67,000 clones, less than 90% seen once. This specimen belongs to a study of a mutant IDH1 vaccine in newly diagnosed glioma. Study as a whole: Treatment recipients were around 62% male and about 40% female, and their mean age was roughly 40 years. Most had both radiotherapy and temozolomide beforehand; others had only one. Week 35 brought visit V12, which was followed by visit V13 at week 47.

Germline lookup yields CDR1 KGHSH and CDR2 LQKENI. Between the trimmed V and J ends, which lost 2 bases and 6 bases, there was a span of 5 bases. The CDR3 sequence is 11 residues long. Material: PBMCs, obtained from a glioma patient whose treatment included an IDH1 peptide vaccine. The genes are TRBV18 and TRBJ2-7; unclear D gene. The sequence came from a man aged 25-45 years with glioma. CDR3 loop: CASSPGSEQYF. CDR3 sequence (DNA): TGTGCCAGCTCACCAGGCTCCGAGCAGTACTTC.